The rows below give T cell receptor beta chains drawn from one sample of a study of OX40 agonist ivuxolimab in advanced cancers. TCRdb keeps only in-frame clones here, not all; method: immunoSEQ multiplex PCR. The table has 65,000 to 85,000 clones, 70% to 90% seen once. Sequenced material: CD4+ or CD8+ T cells sorted from blood, taken in a trial of the OX40 agonist ivuxolimab. All receptors come from an adult with an advanced solid tumor such as melanoma, head and neck, liver or kidney cancer. The conserved cysteine and the conserved F or W are not part of the CDR3 here. The order of the fields is CDR3 protein, clone size, J gene, V gene. A clone size is listed for some rows: how often the clone was seen (once, few, many), or a class if it is expanded.

ASRDSGGWNTEAF - TRBJ1-1 TRBV4-1
ASSLAGDQETQY - TRBJ2-5 TRBV5-1
ASSIGQSYGYT - TRBJ1-2 TRBV19
ASSQTRYDTQY - TRBJ2-3 TRBV4-2
AIRSRTGETEAF once TRBJ1-1 TRBV10-3
ASSLVAGGGGQETQY - TRBJ2-5 TRBV7-6
AISENGEETQY - TRBJ2-5 TRBV10-3
ASSRQETQY few TRBJ2-5 TRBV18
ASEGPTNEKLF - TRBJ1-4 TRBV4-1
ASSYGGEGYT - TRBJ1-2 TRBV6-5
ASSFTGGAGNTIY - TRBJ1-3 TRBV7-2
ASSPHGGTAYEQY - TRBJ2-7 TRBV19
ASSQSPSDRRGYT - TRBJ1-2 TRBV5-4
ASSPQGSGELF medium-sized TRBJ2-2 TRBV18
ASSYSGRSEQY - TRBJ2-7 TRBV6-5
ASSLQSGGADLYNEQF - TRBJ2-1 TRBV5-1
ASSKRTLAYEQY few TRBJ2-7 TRBV2
ASSQMGLVGLNEQF - TRBJ2-1 TRBV14
ASSVGGSTDTQY - TRBJ2-3 TRBV9
ASSLGLGTHEQY - TRBJ2-7 TRBV11-2
ASRRQGTDTQY once TRBJ2-3 TRBV6-5
ATSTGGFANTGELF once TRBJ2-2 TRBV10-3